This is a list of T cell receptor beta chains from one sample in a study of cytomegalovirus exposure and HLA in healthy donors. Some clones are missing from TCRdb's copy, which holds only in-frame ones; the method was immunoSEQ multiplex PCR. This table has about 120,000 clones, over 15% appearing once. What was sequenced was PBMCs. The receptors were sampled from a female donor in good health and CMV-seropositive. The CDR3 runs from the conserved cysteine through the conserved F or W. Each record gives: V gene, J gene, D gene, clone size, CDR3 DNA, CDR3 protein. A D gene is named only where the DNA matches it firmly. Expanded clones are given a class, and other clones once, few, many or no size at all.

V: TRBV9
J: TRBJ2-2
D: .
size: few
DNA: TGTGCCAGCAGCGTAGTCGGAGGGGCTACGAACACCGGGGAGCTGTTTTTT
CDR3: CASSVVGGATNTGELFF

V: TRBV28
J: TRBJ2-2
D: .
size: .
DNA: TGTGCCAGCAGTTTTTCTGACATCAGACACGGGGAGCTGTTTTTT
CDR3: CASSFSDIRHGELFF

V: TRBV14
J: TRBJ2-5
D: TRBD2
size: .
DNA: TGTGCCAGCAGCCGGGATCGGGACTATAAAGAGACCCAGTACTTC
CDR3: CASSRDRDYKETQYF

V: TRBV2
J: TRBJ2-4
D: .
size: .
DNA: TGTGCCAGCACTGAACAGGGACTGGGGGGAAACATTCAGTACTTC
CDR3: CASTEQGLGGNIQYF

V: TRBV4-1
J: TRBJ2-3
D: TRBD2
size: .
DNA: TGCGCCAGCAGCCCACAGGGTACTAGCGGAGGGCCCGGATCCACAGATACGCAGTATTTT
CDR3: CASSPQGTSGGPGSTDTQYF

V: TRBV19
J: TRBJ2-7
D: .
size: .
DNA: TGTGCCAGTAGTATCGGAGGGTTCTACGAGCAGTACTTC
CDR3: CASSIGGFYEQYF

V: TRBV6-1
J: TRBJ2-7
D: TRBD2
size: .
DNA: TGTGCCAGCAGTTTCAGCCAGCGGGGGTCCTACGAGCAGTACTTC
CDR3: CASSFSQRGSYEQYF

V: TRBV4-1
J: TRBJ2-7
D: .
size: .
DNA: TGCGCCAGCAGCCAAGAGGGCAGGGTAATCCGCTTC
CDR3: CASSQEGRVIRF

V: TRBV29-1
J: TRBJ2-3
D: TRBD2
size: .
DNA: TGCAGCGTAAGGACTAGCGGGGGGTTAAATACGCAGTATTTT
CDR3: CSVRTSGGLNTQYF

V: TRBV30
J: TRBJ2-1
D: TRBD2
size: .
DNA: TGTGCCTGGAGTGCCTGGGGAGGCGGGAGTGAACAGTTCTTC
CDR3: CAWSAWGGGSEQFF

V: TRBV7-2
J: TRBJ2-3
D: .
size: few
DNA: TGTGCCAGCAGCTTAGCCTCGACAGTACCAGATACGCAGTATTTT
CDR3: CASSLASTVPDTQYF

V: TRBV27
J: TRBJ1-5
D: .
size: few
DNA: TGTGCCAGCAGTTCCTATAGGCGGGGATATGGCGGTCAGCCCCAGCATTTT
CDR3: CASSSYRRGYGGQPQHF

V: TRBV12-5
J: TRBJ1-1
D: TRBD1
size: .
DNA: TGTGCTAGTTCGCTACAGGGGAGCACTGAAGCTTTCTTT
CDR3: CASSLQGSTEAFF

V: TRBV25-1
J: TRBJ2-6
D: TRBD1
size: .
DNA: TGTGCCAGCAGATTTGACAGGGGGCTACTCTCTGGGGCCAACGTCCTGACTTTC
CDR3: CASRFDRGLLSGANVLTF

V: TRBV27
J: TRBJ2-7
D: TRBD2
size: .
DNA: TGTGCCAGCAGTTTTCCGGGGGGCGAGCAGTACTTC
CDR3: CASSFPGGEQYF

V: TRBV28
J: TRBJ2-7
D: TRBD1
size: few
DNA: TGTGCCAGCAGCCCCACGGGACAGGTTTACGAGCAGTACTTC
CDR3: CASSPTGQVYEQYF

V: TRBV11-2
J: TRBJ1-5
D: .
size: few
DNA: TGTGCCAGCAGCTTAGAAAGGACAGCGGATAGCAATCAGCCCCAGCATTTT
CDR3: CASSLERTADSNQPQHF

V: TRBV28
J: TRBJ1-3
D: TRBD1
size: .
DNA: TGTGCCAGCAGTTTAATATGGGACAGGACCTCTGGAAACACCATATATTTT
CDR3: CASSLIWDRTSGNTIYF

V: TRBV7-9
J: TRBJ1-1
D: .
size: .
DNA: TGTGCCAGCAGCTCCCAGGGTCTTCTCCGCACTGAAGCTTTCTTT
CDR3: CASSSQGLLRTEAFF

V: TRBV27
J: TRBJ2-7
D: .
size: .
DNA: TGTGCCAGCAGTTTAGCTAGAAGAGCCCACGAGCAGTACTTC
CDR3: CASSLARRAHEQYF

V: TRBV27
J: TRBJ2-1
D: TRBD2
size: few
DNA: TGTGCCAGCAGTTTCCTACTAGCGGGAGGGCCTAATGAGCAGTTCTTC
CDR3: CASSFLLAGGPNEQFF

V: TRBV18
J: TRBJ2-1
D: TRBD2
size: .
DNA: TGTGCCAGCTCCCTAGCGGGAGGGTCCTACAATGAGCAGTTCTTC
CDR3: CASSLAGGSYNEQFF

V: TRBV7-2
J: TRBJ2-7
D: .
size: .
DNA: TGTGCCAGCAGCTTTGGACATCTTTACGAGCAGTACTTC
CDR3: CASSFGHLYEQYF

V: TRBV19
J: TRBJ1-1
D: .
size: few
DNA: TGTGCCAGTACCTTAACAGGGTTGAACACTGAAGCTTTCTTT
CDR3: CASTLTGLNTEAFF

V: TRBV5-6
J: TRBJ1-4
D: .
size: few
DNA: TGTGCCAGCAGCTCCGGTCGAGCTGCAACTAATGAAAAACTGTTTTTT
CDR3: CASSSGRAATNEKLFF

V: TRBV2
J: TRBJ2-7
D: .
size: few
DNA: TGTGCCAGCAGCGTGACAGTCTCCTCGTACGAGCAGTACTTC
CDR3: CASSVTVSSYEQYF

V: TRBV2
J: TRBJ2-7
D: TRBD1
size: .
DNA: TGTGCCAGCAGTGTTACAGGGGTTTTTGCCTACGAGCAGTACTTC
CDR3: CASSVTGVFAYEQYF

V: TRBV2
J: TRBJ2-7
D: .
size: few
DNA: TGTGCCAGCAGCATAGGACAGAGAAGCGAGCAGTACTTC
CDR3: CASSIGQRSEQYF

V: TRBV7-9
J: TRBJ2-1
D: TRBD2
size: few
DNA: TGTGCCAGCAGCTTATCCCTAGCGGGAGGGGATGAGCAGTTCTTC
CDR3: CASSLSLAGGDEQFF

V: TRBV5-1
J: TRBJ1-4
D: TRBD1
size: .
DNA: TGCGCCAGCAGCTGGGACAGCGCAGCGGAAAAACTGTTTTTT
CDR3: CASSWDSAAEKLFF

V: TRBV11-1
J: TRBJ2-7
D: TRBD1
size: .
DNA: TGTGCCAGCAGCCTGTCCGGGACAGGGAACGAGCAGTACTTC
CDR3: CASSLSGTGNEQYF

V: TRBV5-6
J: TRBJ1-2
D: TRBD1
size: .
DNA: TGTGCCAGCAGCTGGGGTTGGACAGGGGATAGCTATGGCTACACCTTC
CDR3: CASSWGWTGDSYGYTF

V: TRBV23-1
J: TRBJ2-7
D: .
size: .
DNA: TGCGCCAGCAGACTCGGGGTCTACGAGCAGTACTTC
CDR3: CASRLGVYEQYF

V: TRBV18
J: TRBJ2-5
D: .
size: few
DNA: TGTGCCAGCTCACCACAGCCATACCAAGAGACCCAGTACTTC
CDR3: CASSPQPYQETQYF

V: TRBV5-5
J: TRBJ2-5
D: .
size: .
DNA: TGTGCCAGCAGTGCAGTAACCGAGACCCAGTACTTC
CDR3: CASSAVTETQYF

V: TRBV6-5
J: TRBJ2-7
D: .
size: .
DNA: TGTGCCAGCAGTTGGGGGGCTAGCGGCTACGAGCAGTACTTC
CDR3: CASSWGASGYEQYF

V: TRBV4-1
J: TRBJ1-1
D: .
size: .
DNA: TGCGCCAGCAGCCCACTTCGGGGGGTTACCACTGAAGCTTTCTTT
CDR3: CASSPLRGVTTEAFF

V: TRBV29-1
J: TRBJ2-3
D: .
size: .
DNA: TGCAGCGTGGGAGAAATTCAGGCAGATACGCAGTATTTT
CDR3: CSVGEIQADTQYF

V: TRBV7-8
J: TRBJ2-7
D: TRBD1
size: few
DNA: TGTGCCAGCAGCGGATGGACAGGGCTCTCCTACGAGCAGTACTTC
CDR3: CASSGWTGLSYEQYF

V: TRBV5-4
J: TRBJ1-2
D: .
size: .
DNA: TGTGCCAGCAGCTTGGGCGGACAACTCTATGGCTACACCTTC
CDR3: CASSLGGQLYGYTF

V: TRBV27
J: TRBJ2-2
D: TRBD1
size: few
DNA: TGTGCCAGCAGTTTTTTAGCAGGGGGCTTAAACACCGGGGAGCTGTTTTTT
CDR3: CASSFLAGGLNTGELFF

V: TRBV28
J: TRBJ1-3
D: TRBD1
size: few
DNA: TGTGCCAGCAGTTCCAGGGGGCTAGGCTCTGGAAACACCATATATTTT
CDR3: CASSSRGLGSGNTIYF

V: TRBV7-8
J: TRBJ2-5
D: .
size: .
DNA: TGTGCCAGCAGCTCCGGCGAGGGTCGACACCAAGAGACCCAGTACTTC
CDR3: CASSSGEGRHQETQYF

V: TRBV28
J: TRBJ1-4
D: TRBD1
size: few
DNA: TGTGCCAGCAGGCCCGGGACAGTCATTAATGAAAAACTGTTTTTT
CDR3: CASRPGTVINEKLFF

V: TRBV9
J: TRBJ2-1
D: TRBD2
size: .
DNA: TGTGCCAGCAGCTTTCCGGTAGCGGGGGCTGAGCAGTTCTTC
CDR3: CASSFPVAGAEQFF

V: TRBV6-6
J: TRBJ2-7
D: TRBD1
size: .
DNA: TGTGCCAGCAGTTACAGGCGGGACAGGGGTTCCTACGAGCAGTACTTC
CDR3: CASSYRRDRGSYEQYF

V: TRBV4-3
J: TRBJ2-7
D: TRBD2
size: .
DNA: TGCGCCAGCAGCCACAAAGCGGGGGACTCCTACGAGCAGTACTTC
CDR3: CASSHKAGDSYEQYF

V: TRBV25-1
J: TRBJ1-6
D: .
size: few
DNA: TGTGCCAGCAAGCAAGGGGGGGACTATAATTCACCCCTCCACTTT
CDR3: CASKQGGDYNSPLHF

V: TRBV25-1
J: TRBJ2-7
D: TRBD1
size: few
DNA: TGTGCCAGCAGGGCAGGGGACAGGGGTTACGAGCAGTACTTC
CDR3: CASRAGDRGYEQYF

V: TRBV29-1
J: TRBJ2-4
D: .
size: few
DNA: TGCAGCGTTGAATCAGGGTCGACAAACATTCAGTACTTC
CDR3: CSVESGSTNIQYF

V: TRBV25-1
J: TRBJ1-4
D: TRBD1
size: .
DNA: TGTGCCAGCAGTGTACAGGGGGCGGAAAAACTGTTTTTT
CDR3: CASSVQGAEKLFF

V: TRBV29-1
J: TRBJ2-5
D: TRBD2
size: .
DNA: TGCAGCGTTGTGACTAGCGGGGGGCCGCAAGAGACCCAGTACTTC
CDR3: CSVVTSGGPQETQYF

V: TRBV14
J: TRBJ1-1
D: .
size: few
DNA: TGTGCCACCGCGCGGGGTCCCATGAACACTGAAGCTTTCTTT
CDR3: CATARGPMNTEAFF